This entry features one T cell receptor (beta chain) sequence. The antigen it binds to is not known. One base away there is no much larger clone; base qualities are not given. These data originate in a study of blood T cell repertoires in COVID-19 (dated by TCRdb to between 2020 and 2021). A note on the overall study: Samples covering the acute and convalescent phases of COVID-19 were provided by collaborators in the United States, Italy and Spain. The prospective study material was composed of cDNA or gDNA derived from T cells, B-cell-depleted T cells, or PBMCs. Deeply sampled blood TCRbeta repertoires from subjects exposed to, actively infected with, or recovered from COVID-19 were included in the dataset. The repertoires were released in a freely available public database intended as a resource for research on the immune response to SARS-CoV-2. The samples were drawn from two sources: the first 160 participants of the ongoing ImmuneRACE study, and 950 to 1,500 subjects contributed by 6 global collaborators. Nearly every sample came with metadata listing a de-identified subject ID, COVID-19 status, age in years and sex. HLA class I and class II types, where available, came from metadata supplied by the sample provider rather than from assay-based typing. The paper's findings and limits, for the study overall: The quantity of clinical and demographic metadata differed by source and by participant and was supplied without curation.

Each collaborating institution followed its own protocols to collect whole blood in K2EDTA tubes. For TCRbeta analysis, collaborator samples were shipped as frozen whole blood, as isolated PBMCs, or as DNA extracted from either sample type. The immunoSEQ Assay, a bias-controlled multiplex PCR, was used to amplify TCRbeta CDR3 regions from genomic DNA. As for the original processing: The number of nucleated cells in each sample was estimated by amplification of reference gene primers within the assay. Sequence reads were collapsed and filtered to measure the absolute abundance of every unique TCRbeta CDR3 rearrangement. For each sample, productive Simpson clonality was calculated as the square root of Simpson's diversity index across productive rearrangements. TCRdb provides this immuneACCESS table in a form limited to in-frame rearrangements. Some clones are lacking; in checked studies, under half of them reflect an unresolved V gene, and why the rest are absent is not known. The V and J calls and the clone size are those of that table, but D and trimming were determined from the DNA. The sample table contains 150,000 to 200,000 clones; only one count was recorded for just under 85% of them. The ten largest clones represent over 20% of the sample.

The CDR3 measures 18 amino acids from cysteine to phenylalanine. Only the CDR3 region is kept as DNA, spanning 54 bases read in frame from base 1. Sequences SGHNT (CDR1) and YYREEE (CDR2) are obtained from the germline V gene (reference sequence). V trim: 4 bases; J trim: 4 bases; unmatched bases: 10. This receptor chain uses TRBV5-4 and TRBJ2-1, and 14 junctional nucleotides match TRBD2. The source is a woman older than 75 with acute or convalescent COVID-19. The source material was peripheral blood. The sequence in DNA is TGTGCCAGCAGCACGGGACTAGCGGGAGCCGCTCCTTACAATGAGCAGTTCTTC. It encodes CASSTGLAGAAPYNEQFF.